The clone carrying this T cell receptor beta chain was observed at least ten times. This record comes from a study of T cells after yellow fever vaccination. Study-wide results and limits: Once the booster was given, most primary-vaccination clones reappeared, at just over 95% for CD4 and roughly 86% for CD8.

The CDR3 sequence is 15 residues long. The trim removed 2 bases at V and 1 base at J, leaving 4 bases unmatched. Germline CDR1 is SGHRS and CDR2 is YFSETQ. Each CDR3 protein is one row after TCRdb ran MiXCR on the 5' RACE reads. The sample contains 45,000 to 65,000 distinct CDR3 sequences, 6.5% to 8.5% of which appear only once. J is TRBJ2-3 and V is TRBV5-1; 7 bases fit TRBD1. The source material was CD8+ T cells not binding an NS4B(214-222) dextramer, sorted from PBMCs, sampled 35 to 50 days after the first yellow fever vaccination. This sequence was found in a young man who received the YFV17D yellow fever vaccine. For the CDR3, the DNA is TGCGCCAGCAGCTTACCGGGACAGCGCACAGATACGCAGTATTTT. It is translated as CASSLPGQRTDTQYF.